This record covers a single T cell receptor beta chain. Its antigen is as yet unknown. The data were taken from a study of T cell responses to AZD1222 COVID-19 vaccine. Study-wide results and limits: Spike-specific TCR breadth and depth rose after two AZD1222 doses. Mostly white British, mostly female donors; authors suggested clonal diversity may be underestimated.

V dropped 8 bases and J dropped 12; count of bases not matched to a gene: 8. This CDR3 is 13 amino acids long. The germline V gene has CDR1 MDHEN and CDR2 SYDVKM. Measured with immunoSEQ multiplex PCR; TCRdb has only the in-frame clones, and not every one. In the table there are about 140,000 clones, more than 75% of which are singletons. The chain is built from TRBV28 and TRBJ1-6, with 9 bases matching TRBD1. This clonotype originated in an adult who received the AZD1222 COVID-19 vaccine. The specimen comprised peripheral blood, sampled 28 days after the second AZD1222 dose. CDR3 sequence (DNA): TGTGCCAGCGGACGGACAGGGGCTAAACCCCTCCACTTT. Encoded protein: CASGRTGAKPLHF.